This T cell receptor beta chain was retrieved from a study of CD8+CD57+ T cells in acquired aplastic anemia. In the study overall: DNA from sorted CD4+ and CD8+ cells averaged about 3.2 ug. CD4+ cells from healthy donors averaged about 10 million reads. Study conclusions and caveats: A set of about 30 CD8+ CDR3 sequences was shared between patients and controls, and these sequences appeared highly expressed in patients.

In this sample, this clonotype turned up many times. Its antigen is unidentified. V was clipped by 3 bases and J by 2 bases; unmatched bases: 6. CDR1 is SGHRS and CDR2 is YFSETQ in the germline V gene. The CDR3 totals 15 residues. Profiling of TCR beta VDJ combinations and CDR3 sequences used genomic DNA as template. Using its own MiXCR run on the reads, TCRdb lists one record per CDR3 protein. The data show some 200,000 distinct CDR3 sequences, with 30% to 40% seen just once and 1% to 1.3% held by the top ten. The chain employs TRBV5-1 and TRBJ1-2; 8 bases map to TRBD1. The sequenced material came from sorted CD4+, CD8+, or CD8+CD57+ T cells (not recorded which) from PBMCs. This receptor was taken from a human donor in good health, serving as a control. This CDR3 is CASSSLTGENYGYTF. The CDR3 DNA is TGCGCCAGCAGCTCATTGACAGGGGAAAACTATGGCTACACCTTC.